These 14 T cell receptor beta chains were sequenced from one sample in a study of cytomegalovirus exposure and HLA in healthy donors. Primers for the PCR totalled 60 Vbeta and 13 Jbeta. Libraries were prepared by immunoSEQ multiplex PCR; TCRdb keeps only in-frame clonotypes and omits some of them. The sample records 95,000 to 150,000 clones, over 60% being singletons. The sample taken for sequencing was PBMCs. These receptors all stem from a man aged 18 to 30 in good health and CMV-seronegative.

This clone was detected a few times. The chain has TRBV28 and TRBJ2-7, with 15 bases aligning to TRBD2. From germline, CDR1 is MDHEN and CDR2 SYDVKM. This CDR3 spans 18 amino acids. V dropped 5 bases and J dropped 6; count of bases not matched to a gene: 14. The CDR3, as DNA: TGTGCCAGCAGTCCCTTGCGGGGACTAGCGGGAGGAAGGGCCGAGCAGTACTTC. Its translation: CASSPLRGLAGGRAEQYF.

A word on this clone: Its ends do not fully match the called genes, so a read error is possible. Other DNA variants within this sample encode the same CDR3. This rearrangement joins TRBV6-5 to TRBJ2-1; 7 nucleotides line up with TRBD2. The length of the CDR3 is 13 residues. Germline lookup yields CDR1 MNHEY and CDR2 SVGAGI. As DNA, the CDR3 is TGTGCCAGTAGTTACTCGGCTAGCGGTGAGCAGTTCTTC. It translates to CASSYSASGEQFF.

The V and J genes are TRBV7-2 and TRBJ2-2; D is uncertain. The CDR3 has 16 residues. Germline values: CDR1 SGHTA, CDR2 FQGNSA. The germline V and J ends were trimmed by 4 bases and 2 bases, with 14 bases remaining between them. CDR3 in amino acids: CASSSLRSINTGELFF. In DNA, the CDR3 is TGTGCCAGCAGCTCCCTCAGGTCTATTAACACCGGGGAGCTGTTTTTT.

The chain carries TRBV27 and TRBJ1-2, with D unresolved. Germline V gives CDR1 MNHEY, CDR2 SMNVEV (reference sequence). Trimming shortened V by 1 base and J by 3 bases, and 12 bases separated the two germline ends. The CDR3 length is 15 residues. This chain's CDR3 is CASSLFPTRHYGYTF. Here the CDR3 DNA reads TGTGCCAGCAGTTTATTCCCAACGAGGCACTATGGCTACACCTTC.

The V gene is TRBV15, the J gene TRBJ1-2; D may be TRBD1 (5 bases). The CDR3 runs to 14 residues. CDR1 LNHNV and CDR2 YYDKDF come from the germline V gene (reference sequence). Deletions cut 5 bases from V and 0 bases from J, with 10 bases between. Here the CDR3 DNA reads TGTGCCACCAGCGGGGGGTTCGCTAACTATGGCTACACCTTC. Protein sequence: CATSGGFANYGYTF.

The rearrangement joins TRBV7-9 to TRBJ2-7; 9 bases line up with TRBD1. Germline V lookup: CDR1 SEHNR, CDR2 FQNEAQ (reference sequence). The CDR3 is 14 amino acids. The ends lost 5 bases at V and 5 bases at J; junction bases unmatched: 7. In DNA form, the CDR3 reads TGTGCCAGCAGCCTCGGGACAGGGATCCACGAGCAGTACTTC. Amino acid sequence: CASSLGTGIHEQYF.

The genes are TRBV4-1 and TRBJ2-3; maybe TRBD1 (5 bases). Germline V gene data show CDR1 as MGHRA and CDR2 as YSYEKL. This CDR3 is built from 14 residues. V was cut by 3 bases and J by 5 bases, with 12 bases left in between. Written as DNA, the CDR3 is TGCGCCAGCAGCCAGCAGGGAAAAAAAGATACGCAGTATTTT. Its translation is CASSQQGKKDTQYF.

The chain carries TRBV5-1 and TRBJ2-7, with 7 positions matching TRBD1. The germline CDR1 and CDR2 sequences are SGHRS and YFSETQ. This CDR3 has 13 residues. Trimming at V came to 5 bases and at J to 5 bases, leaving 7 bases not matched to a gene. CDR3 in amino acids: CASSPTRGHEQYF. The CDR3 DNA follows: TGCGCCAGCAGTCCGACGAGGGGGCACGAGCAGTACTTC.

This clone showed up just once. The V call is TRBV12-5, the J call TRBJ2-7, with 13 bases matching TRBD2. Germline loops: CDR1 LGHNT, CDR2 FRNRAP. V shed 5 bases, J shed 4 bases, and the junction held 5 bases outside the gene matches. This CDR3 comprises 15 residues. The CDR3 here is CASGRGTSGVYEQYF. The CDR3 bases are TGTGCTAGTGGTAGAGGGACTAGCGGGGTATACGAGCAGTACTTC.

J is TRBJ2-3 and V is TRBV5-8; 7 nucleotides align to TRBD1. Losses at the gene ends were 4 bases for V and 7 bases for J; bases not matched to a gene: 3. The CDR3 is 12 amino acids. CDR1 and CDR2 (germline): SGHTS, YDEGEE. The CDR3 is CASSSRGYTQYF. The DNA of the CDR3 is TGTGCCAGCAGCAGCAGGGGGTATACGCAGTATTTT.

The chain links TRBV28 to TRBJ2-7, with TRBD2 matching over 9 bases. The V and J ends lost 8 bases and 6 bases, in that order; junction bases with no gene match: 11. Germline assignment: CDR1 MDHEN and CDR2 SYDVKM. The CDR3 loop spans 14 amino acids. The CDR3 protein is CASFPLGLAGEQYF. The DNA of the CDR3 is TGTGCCAGCTTCCCATTGGGACTAGCTGGCGAGCAGTACTTC.

A few counts support this clone. The genes are TRBV27 and TRBJ2-7; D remains ambiguous. This CDR3 has 12 amino acids. Germline V gene lookup returns CDR1 MNHEY and CDR2 SMNVEV (reference sequence). V lost 4 bases and J lost 1, with 5 bases in between. DNA of the CDR3: TGTGCCAGCAGTTCCCGGTCCTACGAGCAGTACTTC. Translation: CASSSRSYEQYF.

The chain uses TRBV7-3 and TRBJ1-1; TRBD1 aligns across 7 bases. Germline trimming cut 3 bases from V and 1 base from J; bases unmatched to any gene: 8. From germline, CDR1 is SGHTA and CDR2 FQGTGA. The CDR3 covers 16 residues. CDR3 in amino acids: CASSFAMTGPNTEAFF. DNA for the CDR3: TGTGCCAGCAGCTTCGCGATGACAGGGCCGAACACTGAAGCTTTCTTT.

This clone appeared a few times. This chain joins TRBV4-2 and TRBJ2-5; 12 bases map to TRBD2. The CDR3 is 16 residues long. V lost 4 bases and J lost 5; bases outside the gene matches: 8. Germline CDR1 reads LGHNA; CDR2 reads YNFKEQ. The CDR3 DNA sequence: TGTGCCAGCAGCCTGGGGACTAGCGGGCGGGTGGAGACCCAGTACTTC. Its protein is CASSLGTSGRVETQYF.